These 16 T cell receptor beta chains came from one sample sequenced in a study of patients and donors after allogeneic stem cell transplantation (TCRdb year 2020). Receptor libraries were prepared by RT-PCR. The sequencer was a NextSeq 550. In TCRdb, the public reads were trimmed at Q25 with fastp and aligned with MiXCR, with productive beta chains retained. When rows share a CDR3 protein, they turn into one entry using the most common DNA and genes. The sample data list roughly 190,000 distinct CDR3 sequences, and about 40% of these were observed just once. Approximately 32% of the sample lies in the top ten. Sequencing used blood, either unsorted or a sorted T cell fraction (not recorded which). These TCRs come from a human donor who was either an allogeneic HSCT recipient or a stem cell or donor lymphocyte infusion donor (not recorded which). It is not recorded whose cells these are; they may come from a transplant donor.

The rearrangement links TRBV12-3 or TRBV12-4 to TRBJ1-2; D not certain. Trimming shortened V by 2 bases and J by 6 bases, and 10 bases separated the two germline ends. The CDR3 runs to 13 residues. The CDR3 bases are TGTGCCAGCAGTTTAAGGTCCCCAGATGGCTACACCTTC. This sequence encodes CASSLRSPDGYTF.

CDR3 region: CASSQVAGGSYNEQFF. DNA of the CDR3: TGCGCCAGCAGCCAAGTAGCGGGAGGGTCCTACAATGAGCAGTTCTTC. V and J are TRBV4-3 and TRBJ2-1, with TRBD2 identical over 11 bases. CDR1 is LGHNA and CDR2 is YSLEER in the germline V gene. After removal of 1 base from V and 1 base from J, the junction contained 0 bases not matched to a gene. There are 16 residues in the CDR3.

Only a few counts were recorded for this clonotype. The chain uses TRBV20-1 and TRBJ2-7, with 12 bases matching TRBD2. This CDR3 has 14 residues. J was trimmed by 4 bases and V by 6 bases; bases with no gene match: 7. From germline, CDR1 is DFQATT and CDR2 SNEGSKA (reference sequence). The chain's CDR3 is CSAGRLAGGYEQYF. CDR3 DNA: TGCAGTGCCGGGAGGCTAGCGGGAGGGTACGAGCAGTACTTC.

This clonotype has just a few counts. The chain links TRBV20-1 to TRBJ2-7; D gene unclear. With 6 bases removed from V and 4 bases from J, the gap between germline ends came to 10 bases. The germline V gene encodes CDR1 DFQATT and CDR2 SNEGSKA (reference sequence). The CDR3 contains 11 residues. The CDR3: CSAPYTYEQYF. The CDR3 DNA reads as TGCAGTGCCCCCTACACTTACGAGCAGTACTTC.

This clonotype appeared a few times. The V and J genes are TRBV3-2 and TRBJ1-1. TRBV3-2 is designated a pseudogene. CDR3 length equals 16 residues. The CDR3 DNA reads as TGTGCCAGCAGCCGCTCTCCCAGAGAACCTAACACTGAAGCTTTCTTT. It yields the protein CASSRSPREPNTEAFF.

V gene TRBV20-1 combines with J gene TRBJ2-1; 13 positions agree with TRBD2. V gave up 5 bases and J gave up 8 bases; unmatched junction bases: 12. This CDR3 spans 16 amino acids. Germline V gene lookup returns CDR1 DFQATT and CDR2 SNEGSKA (reference sequence). The CDR3 DNA follows: TGCAGTGCTCCTGGACTAGCGGGAGAGCCGAGAGATGAGCAGTTCTTC. This gives the protein CSAPGLAGEPRDEQFF.

The CDR3 DNA follows: TGTGCCAGCAGTTTCGGGACCGGAGTGACCTACGAGCAGTACTTC. Translating it yields CASSFGTGVTYEQYF. This chain joins TRBV12-3 or TRBV12-4 and TRBJ2-7, with D perhaps being TRBD1 or TRBD2 (5 bases each). V lost 3 bases and J lost 2, with 14 bases in between. There are 15 residues in the CDR3.

The chain uses TRBV7-8 and TRBJ2-4; no reliable D call. The CDR3 is 16 amino acids. CDR1 and CDR2 from the germline V gene are SGHVS and FQNEAQ. V shed 5 bases and J shed 0 bases, with 14 bases lying between them. CDR3 in DNA: TGTGCCAGCAGCCCCGCCCTGTTACTAGCCAAAAACATTCAGTACTTC. Amino acids: CASSPALLLAKNIQYF.

This clonotype was recorded a few times. The chain is built from TRBV28 and TRBJ2-4, with D perhaps matching TRBD1 (6 bases). V was shortened by 6 bases and J by 0 bases, with 9 bases between the two germline ends. Germline-derived CDR1 and CDR2 are MDHEN and SYDVKM. The CDR3 contains 14 residues. As DNA, the CDR3 is TGTGCCAGCAGCGAAGGGGGAGCCAAAAACATTCAGTACTTC. This sequence encodes CASSEGGAKNIQYF.

This clonotype has just a few counts. The genes are TRBV29-1 and TRBJ2-2, with 7 bases that match TRBD2. Germline lookup yields CDR1 SQVTM and CDR2 ANQGSEA. The CDR3 runs to 15 residues. V was clipped by 4 bases and J by 3 bases; unmatched bases: 8. In DNA form, the CDR3 reads TGCAGCGTTGTCTCCCGCGGGAGTGACACCGGGGAGCTGTTTTTT. Translation gives CSVVSRGSDTGELFF.

This clonotype was observed a handful of times. This chain uses TRBV20-1 with TRBJ2-7; TRBD1 matches 7 bases. The CDR3 loop spans 14 amino acids. The junction had 13 bases not matched to a gene; V was cut back by 6 bases and J by 5 bases. Germline V CDR1 and CDR2: DFQATT, SNEGSKA (reference sequence). CDR3 region: CSAYGVGTGDEQYF. DNA of the CDR3: TGCAGTGCCTACGGGGTGGGAACAGGGGACGAGCAGTACTTC.

This clonotype was counted only a few times. The chain joins TRBV6-5 to TRBJ1-1, with 8 bases identical to TRBD1. The V segment lost 3 bases and the J segment 4 bases; nucleotides outside the gene matches: 7. The CDR3 is 15 amino acids. CDR1 and CDR2 from the germline V gene are MNHEY and SVGAGI. The CDR3 spells CASSYQNRGSTEAFF. CDR3 nucleotide sequence: TGTGCCAGCAGTTATCAAAACAGGGGGAGCACTGAAGCTTTCTTT.

CDR3 in DNA: TGTGCCAGCAGTCCCAGCGAAGAGACCCAGTACTTC. This codes for CASSPSEETQYF. The chain has TRBV12-3 or TRBV12-4 and TRBJ2-5; D is uncertain. The CDR3 has 12 amino acids. The V end was cut by 5 bases, the J end by 3 bases, with 7 bases between.

This rearrangement joins TRBV5-1 to TRBJ1-1; no firm D call. The CDR3 totals 15 residues. The germline CDR1 and CDR2 sequences are SGHRS and YFSETQ. V lost 3 bases and J 1 base, leaving 13 bases between the germline ends. The CDR3 DNA sequence: TGCGCCAGCAGCTCCGAGGCCCAAGGGAACACTGAAGCTTTCTTT. It is translated as CASSSEAQGNTEAFF.

This clonotype was observed a few times. The rearrangement joins TRBV29-1 to TRBJ2-7; a weak D match, TRBD1 (6 bases). The germline CDR1 and CDR2 sequences are SQVTM and ANQGSEA. V was cut by 7 bases and J by 3 bases, with 16 bases left in between. The CDR3 sequence is 13 residues long. CDR3 protein: CSALLGGHYEQYF. The CDR3 region has the DNA TGCAGCGCCCTCCTAGGGGGTCACTACGAGCAGTACTTC.

The genes are TRBV25-1 and TRBJ2-7; TRBD1 might be the D (6 bases). Germline V gene data show CDR1 as MGHDK and CDR2 as SYGVNS. The V and J ends lost 4 bases and 3 bases respectively, with 13 bases between them. CDR3 length equals 14 residues. DNA of the CDR3: TGTGCCAGCAGTGCCCCGGGACAAAACTACGAGCAGTACTTC. Translating gives CASSAPGQNYEQYF.